The present T cell receptor beta chain was sequenced within a study of blood T cells in healthy people across ages. Study outcomes and limitations: In long-lived donors, naive CD4+ cell counts and diversity exceeded those of aged donors.

For the second PCR, which ran for 7 to 11 cycles, a sample-barcoded 5' primer and a J-beta primer mix were used. The yield of each sample was at least 2.5 million CDR3-containing paired-end reads. TCRdb re-called the 5' RACE reads with MiXCR, one entry per CDR3 protein. The table shows nearly 1 million distinct CDR3 sequences, with roughly 47% occurring only once. This CDR3 comprises 13 residues. CDR1 is MNHEY and CDR2 is SMNVEV in the germline V gene (reference sequence). In its sample, this clonotype was seen once. Its antigen remains unidentified. At one end, the junction sequence differs from germline, possibly due to a read error.

This rearrangement joins TRBV27 to TRBJ1-2; D gene ambiguous. The sequenced sample was blood. The receptor was derived from a woman aged 60-75 years in good health. The CDR3 region has the DNA TGTGCCGGCAGTTTGGGAGGAGGCTATGGCTACACCTTC. Translated: CAGSLGGGYGYTF.